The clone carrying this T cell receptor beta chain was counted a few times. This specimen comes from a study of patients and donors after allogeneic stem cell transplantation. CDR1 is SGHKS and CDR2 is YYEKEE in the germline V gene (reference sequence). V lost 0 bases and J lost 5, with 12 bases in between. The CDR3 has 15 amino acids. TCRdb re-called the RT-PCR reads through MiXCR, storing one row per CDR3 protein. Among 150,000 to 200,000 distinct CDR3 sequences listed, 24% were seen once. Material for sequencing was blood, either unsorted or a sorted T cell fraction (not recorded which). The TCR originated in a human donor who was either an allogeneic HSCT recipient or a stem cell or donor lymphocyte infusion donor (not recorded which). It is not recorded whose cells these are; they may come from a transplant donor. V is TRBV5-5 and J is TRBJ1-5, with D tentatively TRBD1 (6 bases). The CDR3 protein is CASSLGGHIDQPQHF. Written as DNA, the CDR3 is TGTGCCAGCAGCTTGGGGGGGCACATAGATCAGCCCCAGCATTTT.